These T cell receptor beta chains were read from a single sample in a study of T cell responses to AZD1222 COVID-19 vaccine. Profiling relied on immunoSEQ multiplex PCR, and the TCRdb table lists in-frame clones only, not all of them. The sample lists under 120,000 clones; roughly nine tenths were seen once. This specimen was peripheral blood, taken on day 0 of AZD1222 vaccination. The receptors were gathered from an adult in good health. Each CDR3 is given with its conserved first and last residue. Each record gives: J gene, clone size, V gene, D gene, CDR3 DNA, CDR3 protein. The D gene is left open where the match is weak. Some rows mark clone size as missing; the rest say once, few, many or name a class of expanded clone.

J: TRBJ2-5
size: .
V: TRBV3-1/TRBV3-2
D: .
DNA: TGTGCCAGCAGGACAGCTCAAGAGACCCAGTACTTC
CDR3: CASRTAQETQYF

J: TRBJ1-5
size: .
V: TRBV5-5
D: TRBD1
DNA: TGTGCCAGCAGCGATGCCCCGGGACAGGGGTTATTTAGCAATCAGCCCCAGCATTTT
CDR3: CASSDAPGQGLFSNQPQHF

J: TRBJ1-2
size: .
V: TRBV12-3/TRBV12-4
D: .
DNA: TGTGCCAGCAGTTTAACAGGGACTGGCTACACCTTC
CDR3: CASSLTGTGYTF

J: TRBJ2-7
size: .
V: TRBV3-1/TRBV3-2
D: TRBD1
DNA: TGTGCCAGCAGCCAAGGTCCAGGGGGCTTTTACGAGCAGTACTTC
CDR3: CASSQGPGGFYEQYF

J: TRBJ2-7
size: .
V: TRBV9
D: TRBD2
DNA: TGTGCCAGCAGCCCACGCTGGGAGGGACACGAGCAGTACTTC
CDR3: CASSPRWEGHEQYF

J: TRBJ1-6
size: .
V: TRBV21-1
D: .
DNA: TGTGCCAGCAACAGACTTCGAAGGGGGCGAGGGAATTCACCCCTCCACTTT
CDR3: CASNRLRRGRGNSPLHF

J: TRBJ2-7
size: few
V: TRBV12-3/TRBV12-4
D: TRBD2
DNA: TGTGCCTCGGGAAGCGGGGATCTGCACGAGCAGTACTTC
CDR3: CASGSGDLHEQYF

J: TRBJ1-1
size: .
V: TRBV5-5
D: .
DNA: TGTGCCAGCAGCCCGGGGGGTGTATCGAGGTACACTGAAGCTTTCTTT
CDR3: CASSPGGVSRYTEAFF

J: TRBJ2-7
size: few
V: TRBV28
D: .
DNA: TGTGCCAGCAGTCCCTTGACACTGCGGTACGAGCAGTACTTC
CDR3: CASSPLTLRYEQYF

J: TRBJ1-1
size: .
V: TRBV3-1/TRBV3-2
D: .
DNA: TGTGCCAGCAGCCAAGGGACGGGAAACACTGAAGCTTTCTTT
CDR3: CASSQGTGNTEAFF

J: TRBJ2-7
size: .
V: TRBV12-3/TRBV12-4
D: .
DNA: TGTGCCAGCAGTCCAACAGATTACGAGCAGTACTTC
CDR3: CASSPTDYEQYF

J: TRBJ1-3
size: .
V: TRBV19
D: .
DNA: TGTGCCAGTAGTCGGACCCTTTCCTTTCGGAACACCATATATTTT
CDR3: CASSRTLSFRNTIYF

J: TRBJ2-3
size: .
V: TRBV11-2
D: .
DNA: TGTGCCAGCAGCTTGGGACTCGCCACAGATACGCAGTATTTT
CDR3: CASSLGLATDTQYF

J: TRBJ2-1
size: .
V: TRBV20-1
D: TRBD2
DNA: TGCAGTGCTAGTATAACTAGCGGGGGGACCCAGCAGTTCTTC
CDR3: CSASITSGGTQQFF

J: TRBJ1-1
size: once
V: TRBV19
D: .
DNA: TGTGCCAGTAGTACCCCCGGGGGGACCACTGAAGCTTTCTTT
CDR3: CASSTPGGTTEAFF

J: TRBJ2-2
size: .
V: TRBV4-3
D: .
DNA: TGCGCCAGCAGCCAATCGTCCAGAGGCGGGGAGCTGTTTTTT
CDR3: CASSQSSRGGELFF

J: TRBJ2-3
size: .
V: TRBV29-1
D: TRBD2
DNA: TGCAGCGTCGGAAGCGGGGGAAGCACAGATACGCAGTATTTT
CDR3: CSVGSGGSTDTQYF

J: TRBJ2-7
size: .
V: TRBV29-1
D: .
DNA: TGCAGCGCATCCGGACCAGTTTACGAGCAGTACTTC
CDR3: CSASGPVYEQYF

J: TRBJ2-6
size: .
V: TRBV15
D: .
DNA: TGTGCCACCAGCGTACAGGGTCTTGCTGGGGCCAACGTCCTGACTTTC
CDR3: CATSVQGLAGANVLTF

J: TRBJ2-1
size: .
V: TRBV5-1
D: .
DNA: TGCGCCAGCGGGAAGGATTTGGGACGCCAGTTCTTC
CDR3: CASGKDLGRQFF

J: TRBJ2-1
size: .
V: TRBV7-2
D: .
DNA: TGTGCCAGCAGCCCCTCCTACAATGAGCAGTTCTTC
CDR3: CASSPSYNEQFF

J: TRBJ1-5
size: .
V: TRBV27
D: .
DNA: TGTGCCAGCAGGCCCAGGAATCGCAATCAGCCCCAGCATTTT
CDR3: CASRPRNRNQPQHF

J: TRBJ2-3
size: .
V: TRBV12-3/TRBV12-4
D: .
DNA: TGTGCCAGCAGTTTATCAGATACGCAGTATTTT
CDR3: CASSLSDTQYF

J: TRBJ2-1
size: once
V: TRBV4-1
D: .
DNA: TGCGCCAGCAGCCAAGACGGCAGAGCGGTGTTCTCCTACAATGAGCAGTTCTTC
CDR3: CASSQDGRAVFSYNEQFF

J: TRBJ2-1
size: .
V: TRBV15
D: .
DNA: TGTGCCACCAGCAGAGATCAGGCCCATGAGCAGTTCTTC
CDR3: CATSRDQAHEQFF

J: TRBJ1-5
size: .
V: TRBV19
D: .
DNA: TGTGCCAGTACCCCTTATCTCGGACATGAGGGCGGACAGCCCCAGCATTTT
CDR3: CASTPYLGHEGGQPQHF

J: TRBJ2-1
size: .
V: TRBV27
D: TRBD2
DNA: TGTGCCAGCAGTTTAGGGGGGGGAGCGGGTTATATGTACAATGAGCAGTTCTTC
CDR3: CASSLGGGAGYMYNEQFF

J: TRBJ2-1
size: many
V: TRBV27
D: TRBD2
DNA: TGTGCCAGCAGGCAACTAGCGGGAGGGAATGAGCAGTTCTTC
CDR3: CASRQLAGGNEQFF

J: TRBJ2-2
size: .
V: TRBV9
D: .
DNA: TGTGCCAGCAGCAACCCTGGGCGGGACAGCAACACCGGGGAGCTGTTTTTT
CDR3: CASSNPGRDSNTGELFF

J: TRBJ1-6
size: .
V: TRBV11-2
D: TRBD1
DNA: TGTGCCAGCAGCTCGACAGGGGATTCATCACCCCTCCACTTT
CDR3: CASSSTGDSSPLHF

J: TRBJ2-7
size: .
V: TRBV11-3
D: .
DNA: TGTGCCAGCAGGGCCGGAGCAACTTCCTACGAGCAGTACTTC
CDR3: CASRAGATSYEQYF

J: TRBJ2-1
size: .
V: TRBV9
D: TRBD2
DNA: TGTGCCAGCAGCGATAGCGGGGAGCGCTCCTACAATGAGCAGTTCTTC
CDR3: CASSDSGERSYNEQFF

J: TRBJ2-7
size: .
V: TRBV9
D: TRBD1
DNA: TGTGCCAGCAGCGCGGGACAGGGTCGCAACGAGCAGTACTTC
CDR3: CASSAGQGRNEQYF

J: TRBJ2-3
size: .
V: TRBV5-1
D: TRBD2
DNA: TGCGCCAGCAGCTTGAGCGGGGGGTACACAGATACGCAGTATTTT
CDR3: CASSLSGGYTDTQYF

J: TRBJ2-3
size: once
V: TRBV9
D: TRBD1
DNA: TGTGCCAGCAGCTTCGGGACAGGGGCGGTGAAGGCAGATACGCAGTATTTT
CDR3: CASSFGTGAVKADTQYF

J: TRBJ1-5
size: once
V: TRBV7-9
D: .
DNA: TGTGCCAGCAGCTCTGGAGGAGGGAGCAATCAGCCCCAGCATTTT
CDR3: CASSSGGGSNQPQHF

J: TRBJ1-1
size: .
V: TRBV14
D: .
DNA: TGTGCCAGTTCTCCATTCACTGAAGCTTTCTTT
CDR3: CASSPFTEAFF

J: TRBJ2-1
size: .
V: TRBV20-1
D: .
DNA: TGCAGTGCTAGTTTCGGGTTCGAGCAGTTCTTC
CDR3: CSASFGFEQFF

J: TRBJ1-2
size: .
V: TRBV7-2
D: .
DNA: TGTGCCAGCAGCCAAGACGGGGCGTCGACCGTAAACTATGGCTACACCTTC
CDR3: CASSQDGASTVNYGYTF

J: TRBJ2-1
size: .
V: TRBV6-6
D: TRBD2
DNA: TGTGCCAGCAGTTACTCAACTAGCGGGAGCTACAATGAGCAGTTCTTC
CDR3: CASSYSTSGSYNEQFF

J: TRBJ1-1
size: .
V: TRBV7-2
D: .
DNA: TGTGCCAGCAGCCAAAGCTTCATCGTGAACACTGAAGCTTTCTTT
CDR3: CASSQSFIVNTEAFF

J: TRBJ2-7
size: .
V: TRBV14
D: .
DNA: TGTGCCAGCAGCCAAGATCTAGCGGGACAGGACTACGAGCAGTACTTC
CDR3: CASSQDLAGQDYEQYF

J: TRBJ1-6
size: few
V: TRBV4-1
D: .
DNA: TGCGCCAGCAGCCAAGATGATCGGGTCTATAATTCACCCCTCCACTTT
CDR3: CASSQDDRVYNSPLHF

J: TRBJ1-2
size: .
V: TRBV10-3
D: TRBD1
DNA: TGTGCCACTCGGACAGGGATTTATGGCTACACCTTC
CDR3: CATRTGIYGYTF

J: TRBJ2-2
size: .
V: TRBV29-1
D: .
DNA: TGCAGCGTTCTGAAAGGGGTCAGAGGAGGAGGGGAGCTGTTTTTT
CDR3: CSVLKGVRGGGELFF

J: TRBJ1-1
size: .
V: TRBV6-2/TRBV6-3
D: TRBD1
DNA: TGTGCCAGCAGTCCCTACAAACAGGGGGGCACTGAAGCTTTCTTT
CDR3: CASSPYKQGGTEAFF